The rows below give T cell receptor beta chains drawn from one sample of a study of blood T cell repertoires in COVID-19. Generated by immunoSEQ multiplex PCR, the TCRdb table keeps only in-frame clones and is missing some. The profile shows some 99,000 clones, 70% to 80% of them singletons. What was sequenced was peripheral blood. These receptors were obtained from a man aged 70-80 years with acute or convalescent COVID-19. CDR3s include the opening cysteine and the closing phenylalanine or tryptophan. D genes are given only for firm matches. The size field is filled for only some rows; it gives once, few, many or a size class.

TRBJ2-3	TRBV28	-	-	CASGRQGTTDTQYF
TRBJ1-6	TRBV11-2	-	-	CASSFLESNSPLHF
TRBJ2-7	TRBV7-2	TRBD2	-	CASSSAGTSSYEQYF
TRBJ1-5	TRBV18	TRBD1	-	CASSPGQGNQPQHF
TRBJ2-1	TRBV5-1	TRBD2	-	CASSLRTSGDNEQFF
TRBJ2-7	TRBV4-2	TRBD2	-	CASSHQGTSGDISLYEQYF
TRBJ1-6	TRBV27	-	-	CASKQARGIDNSPLHF
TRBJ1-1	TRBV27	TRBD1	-	CASSLQGAAGEAFF
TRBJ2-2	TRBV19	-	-	CASSIFSARGHGELFF
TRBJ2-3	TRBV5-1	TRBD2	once	CASSYASGRTDTQYF
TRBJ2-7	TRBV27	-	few	CASSRPSFSYEQYF
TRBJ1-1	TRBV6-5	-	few	CASSYGGARDTEAFF
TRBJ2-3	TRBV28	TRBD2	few	CASSWERTSGRTDTQYF
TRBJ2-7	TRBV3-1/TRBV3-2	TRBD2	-	CASSRGLAGNEQYF
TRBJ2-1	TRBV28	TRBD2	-	CASTPTSVSSYNEQFF
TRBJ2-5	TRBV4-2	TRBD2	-	CASSQAPRGEETQYF
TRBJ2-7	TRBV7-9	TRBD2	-	CASSPRWTSGRGEQYF
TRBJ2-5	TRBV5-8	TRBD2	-	CASSSSGTETQYF
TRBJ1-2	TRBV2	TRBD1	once	CATLPQSKRGQGKGYTF
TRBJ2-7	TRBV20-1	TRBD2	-	CSARGGGEQYF
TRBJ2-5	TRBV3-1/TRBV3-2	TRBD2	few	CASSQEGASGRETQYF
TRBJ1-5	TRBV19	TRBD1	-	CASSIGQGAGNQPQHF
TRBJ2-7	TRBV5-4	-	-	CASSLEPTYEQYF
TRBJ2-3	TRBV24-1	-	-	CATSRGLTRDTQYF
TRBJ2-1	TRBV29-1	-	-	CSSSGDGVDEQFF
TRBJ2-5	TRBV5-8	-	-	CASSGGGQWGTQYF
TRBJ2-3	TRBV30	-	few	CAWSTPLVHKKYF
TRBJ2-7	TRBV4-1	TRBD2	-	CASSQDRTSSYEQYF
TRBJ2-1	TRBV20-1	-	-	CSVAGNNEQFF